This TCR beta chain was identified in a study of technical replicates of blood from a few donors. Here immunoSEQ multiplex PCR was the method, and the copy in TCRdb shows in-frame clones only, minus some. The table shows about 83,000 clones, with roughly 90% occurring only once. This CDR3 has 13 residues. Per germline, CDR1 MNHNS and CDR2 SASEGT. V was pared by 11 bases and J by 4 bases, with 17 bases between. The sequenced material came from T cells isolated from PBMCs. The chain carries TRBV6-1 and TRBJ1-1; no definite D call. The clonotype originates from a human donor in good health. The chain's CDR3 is CASNWEGSTEAFF. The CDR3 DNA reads TGTGCCTCTAATTGGGAAGGGAGCACTGAAGCTTTCTTT.